The T cell receptor (beta chain) under discussion was sequenced for a study of regulatory T cells in long-lasting Graves disease. Findings and caveats of the study: Persistent disease was associated with favored TRBV28 usage and with favored use of TRBJ1-2 and TRBJ2-5. New patients shared some 970 public clonotypes, fewer than the 2,741 shared by persistent patients.

Construction of TCR beta libraries relied on iRepertoire HTBI primers and on Arm-PCR targeting CDR3 regions. TCRdb fed the multiplex PCR reads into MiXCR, producing one record per CDR3 protein. Among approximately 470,000 distinct CDR3 sequences, around 15% were seen once, and the ten largest hold 12%. Time point noted: newly diagnosed GD, antithyroid drugs for less than 3 months. Preparation of the TCR library used RNA extracted from PBMCs. V trimming: 4 bases; J trimming: 1 base; junction bases outside the gene matches: 2. This CDR3 comprises 15 residues. This clonotype was counted a few times. Its cognate antigen is unknown. A much more abundant neighbour one base away suggests this may be a read error. The CDR3 carries no conserved terminal phenylalanine or tryptophan, so it likely arises from a read error. These same data were also listed under a study on T cells in Graves' hyperthyroidism and ophthalmopathy. That source adds: No progression to ophthalmopathy during 18 months of follow-up defined stable disease. Stable hyperthyroidism was told apart from ophthalmopathy by a model built on 13 V-J features.

Sequencing was performed on peripheral blood mononuclear cells (PBMCs), taken at new diagnosis, from a patient treated with antithyroid drugs. The clonotype was recovered from a man in his forties with Graves disease. The chain combines TRBV12-3 or TRBV12-4 with TRBJ1-5, with TRBD1 matching 9 bases. The CDR3 sequence: CASSSGTGSNQPQHL. The CDR3 DNA sequence: TGTGCCAGCAGTTCCGGGACAGGGAGCAATCAGCCCCAGCATCTT.